The subject of this entry is one T cell receptor beta chain. V was cut by 0 bases and J by 6 bases, with 16 bases left in between. The CDR3 runs 16 residues. The germline V gene has CDR1 SGHRS and CDR2 YFSETQ. The sample originates from a study of T cell changes during pregnancy in multiple sclerosis. This table comes from immunoSEQ multiplex PCR, and its TCRdb copy is limited to in-frame clones, with some not included. The data show approximately 71,000 clones, more than 90% seen once. The sequence was collected from a female donor with multiple sclerosis, enrolled in a pregnancy study. V usage is TRBV5-1 and J usage is TRBJ2-1; weak D call: TRBD2 (7 bases). The sequenced sample was peripheral blood, obtained in the third trimester of pregnancy. As DNA, the CDR3 is TGCGCCAGCAGCTTGGAGGGGGGAGGGCTGCGCAATGAGCAGTTCTTC. Protein product: CASSLEGGGLRNEQFF. Full variable domain (missing parts from reference TRBV5-1 and TRBJ2-1): KAGVTQTPRYLIKTRGQQVTLSCSPISGHRSVSWYQQTPGQGLQFLFEYFSETQRNKGNFPGRFSGRQFSNSRSEMNVSTLELGDSALYLCASSLEGGGLRNEQFFGPGTRLTVL.